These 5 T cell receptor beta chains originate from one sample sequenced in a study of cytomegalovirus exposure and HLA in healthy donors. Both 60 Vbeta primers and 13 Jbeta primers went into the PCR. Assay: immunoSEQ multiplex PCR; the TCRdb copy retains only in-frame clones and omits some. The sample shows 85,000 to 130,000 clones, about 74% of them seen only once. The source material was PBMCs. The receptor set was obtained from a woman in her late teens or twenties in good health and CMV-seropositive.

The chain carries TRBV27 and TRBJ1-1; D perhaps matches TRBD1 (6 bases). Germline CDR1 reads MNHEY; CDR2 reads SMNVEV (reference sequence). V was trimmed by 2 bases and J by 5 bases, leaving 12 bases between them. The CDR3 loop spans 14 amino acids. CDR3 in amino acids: CASSLTGMETEAFF. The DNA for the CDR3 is TGTGCCAGCAGTTTAACAGGGATGGAAACTGAAGCTTTCTTT.

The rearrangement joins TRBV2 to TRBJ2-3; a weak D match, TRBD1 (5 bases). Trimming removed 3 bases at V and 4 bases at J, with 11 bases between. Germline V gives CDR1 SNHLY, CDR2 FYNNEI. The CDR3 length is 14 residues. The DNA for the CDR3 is TGTGCCAGCAGTGATCCCAGGGCGGCAGATACGCAGTATTTT. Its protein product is CASSDPRAADTQYF.

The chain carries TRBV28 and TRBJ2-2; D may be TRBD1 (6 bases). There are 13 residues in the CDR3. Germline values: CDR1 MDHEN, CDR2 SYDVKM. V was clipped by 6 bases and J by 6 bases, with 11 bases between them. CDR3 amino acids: CASRYRVAGELFF. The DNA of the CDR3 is TGTGCCAGCAGGTACAGGGTCGCCGGGGAGCTGTTTTTT.

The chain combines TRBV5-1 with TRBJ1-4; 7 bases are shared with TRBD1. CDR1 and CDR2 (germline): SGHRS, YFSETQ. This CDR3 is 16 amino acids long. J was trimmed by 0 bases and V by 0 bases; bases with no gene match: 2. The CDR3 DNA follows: TGCGCCAGCAGCTTGGTGCAGGGGGCAACTAATGAAAAACTGTTTTTT. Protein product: CASSLVQGATNEKLFF.

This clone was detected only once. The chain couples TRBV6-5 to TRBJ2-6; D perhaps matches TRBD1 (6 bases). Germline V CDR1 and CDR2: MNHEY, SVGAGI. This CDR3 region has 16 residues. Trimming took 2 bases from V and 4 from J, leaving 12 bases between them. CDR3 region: CASSYGDIPGANVLTF. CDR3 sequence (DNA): TGTGCCAGCAGTTACGGGGACATCCCCGGGGCCAACGTCCTGACTTTC.